The 24 T cell receptor beta chains in this list originate from one sample, sequenced in a study of cytomegalovirus exposure and HLA in healthy donors. A multiplex PCR was run with 60 Vbeta primers and 13 Jbeta primers. Profiling relied on immunoSEQ multiplex PCR, and the TCRdb table lists in-frame clones only, not all of them. The table shows under 200,000 clones, with 81% occurring only once. The sequencing sample was made of PBMCs. These receptors originate from a man over 45 in good health and CMV-seropositive.

The chain couples TRBV4-1 to TRBJ1-2; 9 nucleotides agree with TRBD1. This CDR3 spans 17 amino acids. Germline trimming cut 0 bases from V and 4 bases from J; bases unmatched to any gene: 9. Looked up from germline, CDR1 is MGHRA and CDR2 is YSYEKL. The CDR3 DNA sequence: TGCGCCAGCAGCCAAGACGGGACAGGGTTTATTCTCTATGGCTACACCTTC. This encodes CASSQDGTGFILYGYTF.

The chain joins TRBV29-1 to TRBJ1-5; 7 positions agree with TRBD1. V dropped 6 bases and J dropped 5; count of bases not matched to a gene: 7. This CDR3 has 13 amino acids. Germline V gene data show CDR1 as SQVTM and CDR2 as ANQGSEA. CDR3 nucleotides: TGCAGCGTCGCATTCGACAGGGATCAGCCCCAGCATTTT. As protein: CSVAFDRDQPQHF.

This chain joins TRBV5-4 and TRBJ2-2, with a possible D match to TRBD2 (5 bases). V was cut by 4 bases and J by 0 bases, with 16 bases left in between. In germline, CDR1 is SGHNT, CDR2 YYREEE (reference sequence). The CDR3 has 17 residues. As DNA, the CDR3 is TGTGCCAGCAGCGTAAACGCAGAGGGCGCGAACACCGGGGAGCTGTTTTTT. Encoded protein: CASSVNAEGANTGELFF.

The chain is built from TRBV27 and TRBJ2-3; D is unresolved. CDR3 size: 13 residues. Trimming pared 10 bases from V and 2 bases from J, leaving 13 bases between. Germline assignment: CDR1 MNHEY and CDR2 SMNVEV (reference sequence). The CDR3 sequence: CAIRPHSTDTQYF. CDR3 in DNA: TGTGCCATTCGCCCCCACTCCACAGATACGCAGTATTTT.

The V call is TRBV2, the J call TRBJ2-5; D gene ambiguous. With 9 bases removed from V and 5 bases from J, the gap between germline ends came to 19 bases. The length of the CDR3 is 14 residues. The germline V gene encodes CDR1 SNHLY and CDR2 FYNNEI. Here the CDR3 reads CASTTIPVRETQYF. CDR3 nucleotides: TGTGCCAGTACTACTATACCAGTTAGGGAGACCCAGTACTTC.

The chain carries TRBV2 and TRBJ2-2; the D is unclear. The germline gives CDR1 SNHLY, CDR2 FYNNEI. Deletions cut 1 base from V and 10 bases from J, with 4 bases between. This CDR3 contains 11 residues. CDR3 residues: CASSEVAELFF. DNA of the CDR3: TGTGCCAGCAGTGAAGTAGCGGAGCTGTTTTTT.

This chain links TRBV6-1 with TRBJ2-5, with a tentative D call TRBD2 (7 bases). CDR1 MNHNS and CDR2 SASEGT come from the germline V gene. CDR3 length equals 15 residues. The V end was cut by 1 base, the J end by 4 bases, with 13 bases between. The CDR3 nucleotides are TGTGCCAGCAGTGAAGTTAGGGGGGGCAGAGAGACCCAGTACTTC. Translated: CASSEVRGGRETQYF.

Concerning this clone itself: The junction does not match germline at one end; this may be a read error. This sample also contains other DNA sequences that code for the same CDR3. CDR3 in amino acids: CASSFPTVAIGYTF. CDR3 nucleotides: TGCGCCAGCAGCTTCCCGACAGTGGCGATTGGCTACACCTTC. The chain is built from TRBV7-9 and TRBJ1-2, with TRBD1 as a possible D gene (5 bases). The CDR3 contains 14 residues. Germline CDR1 is SEHNR and CDR2 is FQNEAQ (reference sequence).

The J gene is TRBJ2-1, the V gene TRBV9; no clear D. V shed 1 base and J shed 8 bases, with 10 bases lying between them. From germline, CDR1 is SGDLS and CDR2 YYNGEE. The CDR3 length is 13 residues. The CDR3 protein is CASSVRIRDEQFF. The CDR3 bases are TGTGCCAGCAGCGTACGGATCCGGGATGAGCAGTTCTTC. Supplemented by reference TRBV9 and TRBJ2-1, the full variable domain reads DSGVTQTPKHLITATGQRVTLRCSPRSGDLSVYWYQQSLDQGLQFLIQYYNGEERAKGNILERFSAQQFPDLHSELNLSSLELGDSALYFCASSVRIRDEQFFGPGTRLTVL.

This clone was counted between two and nine times. V gene TRBV6-5 combines with J gene TRBJ1-3; D uncertain. V lost 2 bases and J 0 bases, leaving 8 bases between the germline ends. The CDR3 totals 15 residues. Per germline, CDR1 MNHEY and CDR2 SVGAGI. CDR3 residues: CASSYRRNSGNTIYF. The CDR3 DNA is TGTGCCAGCAGTTACCGGCGGAACTCTGGAAACACCATATATTTT.

V usage is TRBV6-5 and J usage is TRBJ1-1, with unresolved D. V was pared by 4 bases and J by 3 bases, with 3 bases between. CDR3 length equals 11 residues. Germline-derived CDR1 and CDR2 are MNHEY and SVGAGI. The DNA for the CDR3 is TGTGCCAGCAGTTCAGACACTGAAGCTTTCTTT. Translation gives CASSSDTEAFF.

This chain connects TRBV10-3 to TRBJ2-1, with a possible D match to TRBD2 (6 bases). Trimming cost V 9 bases and J 5 bases, with 8 bases left between them. The CDR3 spans 11 residues. Germline lookup yields CDR1 ENHRY and CDR2 SYGVKD. The CDR3 is CAIGRNNEQFF. The CDR3 DNA follows: TGTGCCATAGGGAGGAACAATGAGCAGTTCTTC.

The chain joins TRBV9 to TRBJ2-1; 10 bases line up with TRBD2. Trimming removed 4 bases from V and 2 bases from J; junction bases left unmatched: 3. The germline CDR1 and CDR2 sequences are SGDLS and YYNGEE. The CDR3 is 15 residues long. As DNA, the CDR3 is TGTGCCAGCAGCCGCAGCGGGGGGGCCTACAATGAGCAGTTCTTC. This encodes CASSRSGGAYNEQFF.

This clone was found a few times. The chain recombines TRBV15 with TRBJ2-2; D unresolved. Deletions cut 5 bases from V and 5 bases from J, with 24 bases between. In germline, CDR1 is LNHNV, CDR2 YYDKDF (reference sequence). This CDR3 contains 18 residues. The CDR3 reads CATSSRDSIESLTGELFF. The CDR3 nucleotides are TGTGCCACCAGCTCAAGAGATAGCATCGAAAGTTTGACCGGGGAGCTGTTTTTT.

This clone came up once. V and J are TRBV5-1 and TRBJ1-2, with 7 bases lining up with TRBD1. CDR3 length: 14 amino acids. The germline CDR1 and CDR2 sequences are SGHRS and YFSETQ. V trimming: 0 bases; J trimming: 8 bases; junction bases outside the gene matches: 7. The CDR3 DNA reads as TGCGCCAGCAGCTTGGCTGGACAGGACGACGGCTACACCTTC. This translates into CASSLAGQDDGYTF. The full variable domain, in which reference TRBV5-1 and TRBJ1-2 provide the parts outside the CDR3, is KAGVTQTPRYLIKTRGQQVTLSCSPISGHRSVSWYQQTPGQGLQFLFEYFSETQRNKGNFPGRFSGRQFSNSRSEMNVSTLELGDSALYLCASSLAGQDDGYTFGSGTRLTVV.

The chain links TRBV6-5 to TRBJ2-7; TRBD2 agrees at 8 bases. V lost 5 bases, J lost 4 bases, and 7 bases stayed unmatched. The germline V gene has CDR1 MNHEY and CDR2 SVGAGI. The length of the CDR3 is 14 residues. The DNA for the CDR3 is TGTGCCAGCAGTAAACGGGAGGGCCCGTACGAGCAGTACTTC. Its translation: CASSKREGPYEQYF.

The gene calls are TRBV4-1 and TRBJ1-6; D is undetermined. Looked up from germline, CDR1 is MGHRA and CDR2 is YSYEKL. This CDR3 has 17 amino acids. V was trimmed by 0 bases and J by 0 bases, leaving 9 bases between them. The CDR3, as DNA: TGCGCCAGCAGCCAAGAACCACAGAGCTCCTATAATTCACCCCTCCACTTT. Translating gives CASSQEPQSSYNSPLHF.

The chain uses TRBV28 and TRBJ1-4; tentatively, D is TRBD1 (6 bases). V was shortened by 3 bases and J by 4 bases, with 9 bases between the two germline ends. CDR1 is MDHEN, CDR2 SYDVKM, per germline. The CDR3 length is 14 residues. Written as DNA, the CDR3 is TGTGCCAGCAGTTTCCAGGGGCTTAATGAAAAACTGTTTTTT. Protein product: CASSFQGLNEKLFF. The whole variable domain, remainder taken from reference TRBV28 and TRBJ1-4, is DVKVTQSSRYLVKRTGEKVFLECVQDMDHENMFWYRQDPGLGLRLIYFSYDVKMKEKGDIPEGYSVSREKKERFSLILESASTNQTSMYLCASSFQGLNEKLFFGSGTQLSVL.

The chain couples TRBV28 to TRBJ2-7, with TRBD1 identical over 10 bases. Germline values: CDR1 MDHEN, CDR2 SYDVKM. With 7 bases clipped from V and 2 bases from J, the junction kept 8 bases outside the gene matches. CDR3 length equals 15 residues. In DNA form, the CDR3 reads TGTGCCAGCACCCCCGGCGGGACAGGGGCCTACGAGCAGTACTTC. It encodes CASTPGGTGAYEQYF.

In its sample, this clone was seen once. The chain joins TRBV14 to TRBJ2-5, with D hard to call. Germline CDR1 is SGHDN and CDR2 is FVKESK. The ends were cut back, 4 bases at V and 3 bases at J, with 12 bases in the middle. CDR3 length equals 14 residues. CDR3 coding DNA: TGTGCCAGCAGCCCCGCACTACGGGAAGAGACCCAGTACTTC. It is translated as CASSPALREETQYF.

For the CDR3, the DNA is TGTGCCAGCAGCTTAGCGCTAACAGGCCGACGGTACGGCTACACCTTC. Encoded protein: CASSLALTGRRYGYTF. The chain combines TRBV7-9 with TRBJ1-2; D is possibly TRBD1 (5 bases). The germline CDR1 and CDR2 sequences are SEHNR and FQNEAQ (reference sequence). With 0 bases removed from V and 8 bases from J, the gap between germline ends came to 19 bases. The CDR3 runs to 16 residues.

V is TRBV19 and J is TRBJ1-6; D is undetermined. CDR3 length equals 15 residues. Per the germline V gene, CDR1 is LNHDA and CDR2 is SQIVND (reference sequence). Trimming pared 6 bases from V and 0 bases from J, leaving 9 bases between. CDR3 amino acids: CASRGESSYNSPLHF. DNA for the CDR3: TGTGCCAGTAGGGGCGAGAGCTCCTATAATTCACCCCTCCACTTT.

V and J are TRBV18 and TRBJ1-1, with 8 nucleotides matching TRBD1. CDR1 is KGHSH and CDR2 is LQKENI in the germline V gene. Unmatched junction bases numbered 3, after V lost 3 bases and J lost 0 bases. The CDR3 sequence is 15 residues long. CDR3 coding DNA: TGTGCCAGCTCACCTGGACAGGGCATGAACACTGAAGCTTTCTTT. Its translation: CASSPGQGMNTEAFF. Using reference TRBV18 and TRBJ1-1 for the parts outside the CDR3, the full variable domain is NAGVMQNPRHLVRRRGQEARLRCSPMKGHSHVYWYRQLPEEGLKFMVYLQKENIIDESGMPKERFSAEFPKEGPSILRIQQVVRGDSAAYFCASSPGQGMNTEAFFGQGTRLTVV.

The table lists this clone with a few counts. This chain links TRBV7-2 with TRBJ2-3, with D possibly being TRBD2 (5 bases). CDR3 length: 12 residues. Trimming pared 6 bases from V and 7 bases from J, leaving 11 bases between. The germline V gene has CDR1 SGHTA and CDR2 FQGNSA. The CDR3: CASSPSRHTQYF. DNA for the CDR3: TGTGCCAGCAGTCCTAGCAGGCATACGCAGTATTTT. Based on the CDR3 plus reference TRBV7-2 and TRBJ2-3, the full variable domain is GAGVSQSPSNKVTEKGKDVELRCDPISGHTALYWYRQSLGQGLEFLIYFQGNSAPDKSGLPSDRFSAERTGGSVSTLTIQRTQQEDSAVYLCASSPSRHTQYFGPGTRLTVL.